The clone carrying this TCR beta chain occurred a few times. The V and J ends lost 4 bases and 2 bases, in that order; junction bases with no gene match: 6. The germline V gene has CDR1 WNHNN and CDR2 SYGVQD (reference sequence). The CDR3 contains 15 residues. CD4+ cells yielded CD45RA+ naive and CD45RA-negative memory subsets. Sequenced by immunoSEQ multiplex PCR; TCRdb stores in-frame clones only, minus some. The sample carries over 700,000 clones, roughly two thirds recorded once. The record originates from a study of shared clonotypes between healthy human individuals. As for the study in general: Used for every donor were three CD4 naive, three CD4 memory, two CD8 naive and one CD8 memory plate.

The receptor's source is a woman aged 30 to 39 in good health. The chain links TRBV10-1 to TRBJ2-7, with 9 nucleotides matching TRBD2. Sequencing was performed on memory CD4+ T cells sorted from blood. Subset noted: CD45RA-negative fraction. CDR3 sequence: CASSVGPSGTYEQYF. As DNA, the CDR3 is TGCGCCAGCAGTGTTGGGCCTAGCGGGACCTACGAGCAGTACTTC.